These 10 T cell receptor beta chains were all obtained from the same sample, sequenced in a study of prognosis after radiotherapy for stage I lung cancer. By two-round multiplex PCR, the TCR beta CDR3 was amplified from genomic DNA. With primers specific to each TRBV and TRBJ gene, the first-round PCR was performed. TCRdb fed the multiplex PCR reads into MiXCR, producing one record per CDR3 protein. Of tens of thousands of distinct CDR3 sequences in the sample, about 40% are singletons; the top ten hold roughly a third. Specimen: PBMCs, collected before or after stereotactic body radiation therapy (not recorded which). Receptors were obtained from a donor aged 50 or older with non-small cell lung cancer.

The chain is built from TRBV6-9 and TRBJ2-7; 11 nucleotides match TRBD1. Trimming removed 4 bases from V and 9 bases from J; junction bases left unmatched: 8. The CDR3 has 14 amino acids. Looked up from germline, CDR1 is MNHGY and CDR2 is SVAAGI. CDR3 nucleotide sequence: TGTGCCAGCAGTTTAATGGACAGGGGGCGCATGCAGTACTTC. This sequence encodes CASSLMDRGRMQYF.

The rearrangement uses TRBV19 and TRBJ2-3; the D gene is possibly TRBD2 (7 bases). Germline V gives CDR1 LNHDA, CDR2 SQIVND (reference sequence). The V end lost 6 bases, the J end lost 4 bases, and 38 bases lay between the germline ends. This CDR3 is 22 amino acids long. The CDR3: CASRSKPWGGESAGEVADTQYF. The CDR3 DNA reads as TGTGCCAGTAGGTCCAAGCCTTGGGGGGGCGAGAGTGCAGGTGAGGTAGCAGATACGCAGTATTTT.

This chain uses TRBV4-3 with TRBJ2-2; weak D call: TRBD2 (6 bases). V gave up 0 bases and J gave up 8 bases, with 13 bases separating them. Germline V gives CDR1 LGHNA, CDR2 YSLEER. CDR3 length: 15 residues. CDR3 nucleotide sequence: TGCGCCAGCAGCCAAGAGGCGGGACGCACTGGGGAGCTGTTTTTT. Its protein product is CASSQEAGRTGELFF.

This clonotype has ten or more counts. The V call is TRBV19, the J call TRBJ2-2; D gene uncertain. Deletions cut 2 bases from V and 5 bases from J, with 6 bases between. The germline CDR1 and CDR2 sequences are LNHDA and SQIVND (reference sequence). The CDR3 is 13 residues long. The CDR3 bases are TGTGCCAGTAGTATATGGGGAACCGGGGAGCTGTTTTTT. Translating it yields CASSIWGTGELFF. Combining the CDR3 with reference TRBV19 and TRBJ2-2 gives the whole variable domain DGGITQSPKYLFRKEGQNVTLSCEQNLNHDAMYWYRQDPGQGLRLIYYSQIVNDFQKGDIAEGYSVSREKKESFPLTVTSAQKNPTAFYLCASSIWGTGELFFGEGSRLTVL.

Remarks on this clonotype: This may be a read error, as it is one base from a much larger clone. The CDR3 spells CATSSTGNTEALF. The CDR3 nucleotides read TGTGCCACCAGCTCCACAGGGAACACTGAAGCTTTATTT. This sequence joins TRBV15 and TRBJ1-1, with D possibly TRBD1 on 6 matching bases. This CDR3 is 13 amino acids long. Germline lookup yields CDR1 LNHNV and CDR2 YYDKDF (reference sequence).

In its sample, this clonotype was seen many times. This sequence joins TRBV10-3 and TRBJ1-5, with 8 bases lining up with TRBD1. Germline loops: CDR1 ENHRY, CDR2 SYGVKD. The CDR3 consists of 14 residues. J lost 1 base, V lost 8 bases, and 4 bases had no gene match. This CDR3 reads CAISTGESNQPQHF. Written as DNA, the CDR3 is TGTGCCATCTCGACAGGGGAGAGCAATCAGCCCCAGCATTTT.

This clonotype is classed as medium-sized (0.01 to 0.1%). The gene calls are TRBV11-3 and TRBJ1-3; TRBD1 agrees at 9 bases. V lost 4 bases to trimming and J lost 0 bases; unmatched junction nucleotides: 10. Germline-derived CDR1 and CDR2 are SGHNT and YENEEA. There are 18 residues in the CDR3. The CDR3 reads CASSSYDRDRDSGNTIYF. In DNA, the CDR3 is TGTGCCAGCAGCTCGTACGACCGGGACAGGGACTCTGGAAACACCATATATTTT.

This clonotype was counted many times. This sequence joins TRBV15 and TRBJ2-7, with no clear D. CDR1 is LNHNV and CDR2 is YYDKDF in the germline V gene (reference sequence). This CDR3 comprises 14 residues. V lost 9 bases, J lost 0 bases, and 15 bases lay in between. CDR3 sequence (DNA): TGTGCCACGCAACCAAACGTGGGCTCCTACGAGCAGTACTTC. It translates to CATQPNVGSYEQYF.

Worth noting for this clonotype: A read error may account for a junction end that differs from germline. The V and J genes are TRBV6-1 and TRBJ2-7; 8 bases map to TRBD2. The CDR3 totals 13 residues. Germline loops: CDR1 MNHNS, CDR2 SASEGT. The CDR3 coding sequence is TGTGTCAGCAATGGCGGGGGGTTCTACGAGCAGTACTTC. Amino acids: CVSNGGGFYEQYF.

This chain connects TRBV7-2 to TRBJ1-2; D is perhaps TRBD1 (5 bases). Trimming removed 3 bases from V and 8 bases from J, with 10 bases in between. The CDR3 spans 12 residues. In germline, CDR1 is SGHTA, CDR2 FQGNSA. CDR3 loop: CASSLSGTGYTF. In DNA form, the CDR3 reads TGTGCCAGCAGCTTGTCAGGGACGGGCTACACCTTC.